Included here is one T cell receptor beta chain sequence, with context. Its cognate antigen is unknown. CDR1 is SGHAT, CDR2 FQNNGV, per germline. The CDR3 has 12 residues. V lost 3 bases and J 8 bases, leaving 8 bases between the germline ends. Sample-barcoded 5' priming and a J-beta primer mix drove a second PCR of about 6 to 12 cycles. The authors tagged each cDNA molecule using a template-switch adaptor with 12 random nucleotides. One entry per CDR3 protein, called by TCRdb with MiXCR from the 5' RACE reads. Of approximately 400,000 distinct CDR3 sequences listed, about 49% are singletons. This entry comes from a study of blood T cells in healthy people across ages. Broader study findings: The percentage of naive T cells correlated strongly with TCR beta diversity. Measured against age, TCR beta diversity per million T cells decreased in a roughly linear manner.

The specimen sequenced was blood. The TCR originated in a man between 60 and 75 years old in good health. The chain links TRBV11-2 to TRBJ2-1; a weak D match, TRBD1 (5 bases). The CDR3 DNA reads as TGTGCCAGCAGCTTTACAGGTTATGAGCAGTTCTTC. The encoded protein is CASSFTGYEQFF.